Detailed here is one T cell receptor (beta chain). No cognate antigen has been identified for it. The sample holds no much larger clone one base away, and base qualities are not on file. Between the V and J ends, shortened by 9 bases and 7 bases respectively, the junction contains 15 bases. CDR1 is given as MGHDK and CDR2 as SYGVNS, both from the germline V gene. The CDR3 sequence holds 12 residues, the cysteine and phenylalanine included. The sequence is cut down to CDR3 DNA, 36 bases in frame from base 1. The CDR3 regions of human TCRbeta chains were analyzed by immunosequencing. Per the authors' processing: TCRs in the repertoires were matched against a reference library of SARS-CoV-2-specific TCRs that had been generated with the MIRA antigen-specificity platform. Breadth was defined as the fraction of unique TCRs that were SARS-CoV-2-associated, and depth was defined as the fraction of total T cells that were SARS-CoV-2-associated. Using the MIRA data, every spike-specific TCR was mapped to the spike region that the TCR reacted to and assigned to either a CD4 or a CD8 class. Log10-transformed breadth and depth values were compared by one-way ANOVA with Sidak's multiple comparisons tests. TCRdb mirrors the immuneACCESS table, restricted to in-frame sequences. Some clones are absent from its copies; in checked studies, under half trace to an unresolved V gene, and the reason for the others is unknown. V, J and clone size were drawn from that table, and D and trimming were deduced from the DNA. The table for this sample lists 95,000 to 150,000 clones; 80% to 90% of them were counted only once. In total, the top ten clones hold 3.1% of the sample.

The data stem from a study of T cell responses to AZD1222 COVID-19 vaccine (TCRdb year 2021). Regarding the research as a whole: AZD1222 recipients with second doses at about 4 weeks or about 12 weeks were pooled, because spike-specific TCR depth and breadth did not differ between schedules. TCR sequencing covered fewer than 250 trial participants: 200 to 220 given two doses of AZD1222 and 26 given two doses of MenACWY control vaccine. Trial participants were enrolled by age into subgroups of 18-55, 56-69 and 70-plus years, and around 140, 26 and 57 TCR-sequenced participants, respectively, were included in these subgroups. General conclusions and limits of the study: Reportedly, close to half of the unique spike-specific TCRs recognized epitopes lying outside the regions that are mutated in the B.1.351 and B.1.1.7 variants. Conclusions about previously exposed vaccinees are limited because only a handful of AZD1222 recipients were SARS-CoV-2 seropositive at baseline. The vaccine-associated CD4 TCRs covered the entire spike protein, and the dominant responses fell in regions 160-218 and 743-854. In the small 56-69-year group, the increase in depth fell short of significance, most likely because of low power. Because no samples from the day 14 peak response were available, repertoires could be characterized only after the peak T cell response. Participants were mostly white British and included more females than males, and it was suggested by the authors that clonal diversity may have been underestimated. After two AZD1222 doses, spike-specific TCR breadth and depth were significantly higher than at day 0 and than in MenACWY recipients.

The sample's time point, from its label and the paper: baseline before first vaccination. Vaccinee samples were obtained from the UK trials COV001 and COV002, which included a single-blind randomized controlled phase 2/3 trial of AZD1222 (ChAdOx1 nCoV-19) in healthy adults. For TCRbeta chain sequencing, PBMC samples were collected from trial participants at day 0 and at day 28 after the second dose. This specimen was peripheral blood, taken on day 0 of AZD1222 vaccination. Recombination connected TRBV25-1 to TRBJ1-1, and possibly TRBD1, on 5 matching bases. The source of this sequence is an adult in good health. The nucleotides are TGTGCCAGTACTGAGGGGCTGGGTGAAGCTTTCTTT. Translated, this is CASTEGLGEAFF.